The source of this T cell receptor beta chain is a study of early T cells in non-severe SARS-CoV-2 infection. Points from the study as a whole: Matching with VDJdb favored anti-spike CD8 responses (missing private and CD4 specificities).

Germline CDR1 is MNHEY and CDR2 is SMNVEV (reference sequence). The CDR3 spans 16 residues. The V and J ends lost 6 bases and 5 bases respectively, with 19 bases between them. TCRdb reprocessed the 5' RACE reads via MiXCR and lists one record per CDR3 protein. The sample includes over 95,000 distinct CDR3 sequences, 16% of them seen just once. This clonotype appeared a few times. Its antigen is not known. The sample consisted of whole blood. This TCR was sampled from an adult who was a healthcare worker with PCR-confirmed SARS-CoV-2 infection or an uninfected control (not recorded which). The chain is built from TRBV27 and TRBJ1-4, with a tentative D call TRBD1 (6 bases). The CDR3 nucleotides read TGTGCCAGCAGCTTAGCGGGGGCAGGACTGAATGAAAAACTGTTTTTT. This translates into CASSLAGAGLNEKLFF.